The next 31 T cell receptor beta chains were all read from a single sample in a study of long-term antiretroviral therapy in people with HIV. Researchers ran immunoSEQ v3.0 at survey level. The repertoire was sequenced with immunoSEQ multiplex PCR; TCRdb's copy has only in-frame clones and lacks some. This sample has tens of thousands of clones, with less than 98% found just once. This material consisted of unsorted PBMCs, taken 6.9 years after starting antiretroviral therapy. These receptors were collected from a young man with HIV.

In DNA, the CDR3 is TGTGCCAGCAGCCTGGTCCCGGGACAACTTTCCTACGAGCAGTACTTC. Translated: CASSLVPGQLSYEQYF. The rearrangement uses TRBV7-2 and TRBJ2-7, with a weak D call TRBD1 (6 bases). Germline V lookup: CDR1 SGHTA, CDR2 FQGNSA. CDR3 length: 16 amino acids. V lost 5 bases, J lost 1 base, and 18 bases lay in between.

The rearrangement uses TRBV9 and TRBJ2-3; D not resolved. Germline V CDR1 and CDR2: SGDLS, YYNGEE. The CDR3 extends over 15 amino acids. Trimming shortened V by 4 bases and J by 0 bases, and 12 bases separated the two germline ends. This CDR3 reads CASSFSIFSTDTQYF. The CDR3 nucleotides are TGTGCCAGCAGCTTTAGTATATTTAGCACAGATACGCAGTATTTT.

The rearrangement links TRBV19 to TRBJ2-7; 7 bases match TRBD1. The CDR3 runs 15 residues. Germline V gives CDR1 LNHDA, CDR2 SQIVND (reference sequence). The trim removed 8 bases at V and 1 base at J, leaving 11 bases unmatched. The CDR3 bases are TGTGCCAGTGCCCAGGAGGACAGGTCTTCCTACGAGCAGTACTTC. Translation gives CASAQEDRSSYEQYF. The full variable domain, in which reference TRBV19 and TRBJ2-7 provide the parts outside the CDR3, is DGGITQSPKYLFRKEGQNVTLSCEQNLNHDAMYWYRQDPGQGLRLIYYSQIVNDFQKGDIAEGYSVSREKKESFPLTVTSAQKNPTAFYLCASAQEDRSSYEQYFGPGTRLTVT.

This clone has only one observation. The chain employs TRBV27 and TRBJ1-3; 7 bases are a match to TRBD1. Unmatched junction bases numbered 4, after V lost 6 bases and J lost 2 bases. CDR3 length equals 14 residues. The germline V gene has CDR1 MNHEY and CDR2 SMNVEV (reference sequence). DNA for the CDR3: TGTGCCAGCAGGCAGGGGGGGGCTGGAAACACCATATATTTT. This codes for CASRQGGAGNTIYF.

A remark on this clone: Other DNA sequences in the same sample also yield this CDR3. The J gene is TRBJ1-1, the V gene TRBV29-1; D gene ambiguous. Germline V gene lookup returns CDR1 SQVTM and CDR2 ANQGSEA. The V end lost 4 bases, the J end lost 0 bases, and 9 bases lay between the germline ends. This CDR3 spans 13 amino acids. CDR3 amino acids: CSVARQMNTEAFF. CDR3 DNA: TGCAGCGTTGCGCGTCAGATGAACACTGAAGCTTTCTTT.

The V call is TRBV15, the J call TRBJ1-1, with D unresolved. Trimming took 0 bases from V and 0 from J, leaving 8 bases between them. CDR3 size: 15 residues. The germline V gene has CDR1 LNHNV and CDR2 YYDKDF (reference sequence). CDR3 nucleotides: TGTGCCACCAGCAGAGAGAGAAGGGTGAACACTGAAGCTTTCTTT. Its protein is CATSRERRVNTEAFF.

The J gene is TRBJ1-2, the V gene TRBV9; D perhaps matches TRBD1 (6 bases). The ends were cut back, 4 bases at V and 9 bases at J, with 16 bases in the middle. Germline CDR1 reads SGDLS; CDR2 reads YYNGEE. CDR3 length equals 13 residues. The CDR3: CASSPFTGWSYTF. The CDR3 DNA reads as TGTGCCAGCAGCCCTTTTACAGGGTGGAGCTACACCTTC.

The chain employs TRBV27 and TRBJ1-1; D uncertain. The germline V and J ends were trimmed by 6 bases and 4 bases, with 12 bases remaining between them. Germline CDR1 reads MNHEY; CDR2 reads SMNVEV (reference sequence). The CDR3 contains 13 residues. The CDR3 loop is CASRPEGLTEAFF. The CDR3 region has the DNA TGTGCCAGCAGACCCGAAGGACTCACTGAAGCTTTCTTT.

The chain uses TRBV21-1 and TRBJ2-5. TRBV21-1 is a pseudogene. The CDR3 length is 13 residues. In DNA form, the CDR3 reads TGTGCCAGCCGGGACCGACCCCAAGAGACCCAGTACTTC. It translates to CASRDRPQETQYF.

The chain carries TRBV7-2 and TRBJ2-2; D call uncertain. This CDR3 has 12 residues. V was cut by 5 bases and J by 6 bases, with 7 bases left in between. Per germline, CDR1 SGHTA and CDR2 FQGNSA. CDR3 in DNA: TGTGCCAGCAGCGTGGGCTCCGGGGAGCTGTTTTTT. Translated: CASSVGSGELFF.

The gene calls are TRBV4-2 and TRBJ2-2; no clear D gene. V was clipped by 7 bases and J by 6 bases, with 12 bases between them. The CDR3 totals 13 residues. The germline gives CDR1 LGHNA, CDR2 YNFKEQ. The CDR3 loop is CASTPGFAGELFF. The DNA for the CDR3 is TGTGCCAGCACCCCCGGGTTCGCCGGGGAGCTGTTTTTT.

This chain links TRBV6-5 with TRBJ1-1; tentatively, D is TRBD1 (6 bases). Germline CDR1 MNHEY, CDR2 SVGAGI. The CDR3 is 12 residues long. V lost 8 bases and J 8 bases, leaving 15 bases between the germline ends. The CDR3 DNA reads as TGTGCCAGCGCAAACAGGGAGAAGGAAGCTTTCTTT. This codes for CASANREKEAFF.

V gene TRBV2 combines with J gene TRBJ2-7; weak D call: TRBD2 (6 bases). V was cut by 3 bases and J by 0 bases, with 9 bases left in between. CDR1 SNHLY and CDR2 FYNNEI come from the germline V gene. The length of the CDR3 is 14 residues. CDR3 protein: CASSEQRVSYEQYF. The CDR3 nucleotides are TGTGCCAGCAGTGAGCAGCGGGTCTCCTACGAGCAGTACTTC.

The V call is TRBV9, the J call TRBJ1-2; D remains unclear. V was pared by 3 bases and J by 8 bases, with 11 bases between. CDR1 is SGDLS and CDR2 is YYNGEE in the germline V gene. The CDR3 spans 12 residues. CDR3 coding DNA: TGTGCCAGCAGCGACCTCCGCAGGGGCTACACCTTC. As protein: CASSDLRRGYTF.

The genes are TRBV7-3 and TRBJ2-2; TRBD1 or TRBD2 may be the D gene (6 bases each). Trimming stripped 5 bases from V and 5 bases from J, with 15 bases between. Germline V gives CDR1 SGHTA, CDR2 FQGTGA. The CDR3 extends over 15 amino acids. As DNA, the CDR3 is TGTGCCAGCAGCCCTGAGGGGGGAGAAACCGGGGAGCTGTTTTTT. This sequence encodes CASSPEGGETGELFF.

This clone was seen once. This rearrangement joins TRBV11-3 to TRBJ2-5; D is possibly TRBD2 (6 bases). From germline, CDR1 is SGHNT and CDR2 YENEEA. The CDR3 length is 15 residues. Trimming took 1 base from V and 2 from J, leaving 11 bases between them. In DNA, the CDR3 is TGTGCCAGCAGCTTAGGCGGAGGGCAGCAAGAGACCCAGTACTTC. Residues: CASSLGGGQQETQYF.

DNA of the CDR3: TGCGCCAGCAGCTTCCGCGGCGGGAGGGCGCCGCATAGGACAGATACGCAGTATTTT. It encodes CASSFRGGRAPHRTDTQYF. The V gene is TRBV5-1, the J gene TRBJ2-3; 9 bases line up with TRBD2. The CDR3 totals 19 residues. The junction had 16 bases not matched to a gene; V was cut back by 2 bases and J by 3 bases. Germline V gene lookup returns CDR1 SGHRS and CDR2 YFSETQ.

The V call is TRBV29-1, the J call TRBJ2-5; unclear D gene. V was shortened by 2 bases and J by 1 base, with 8 bases between the two germline ends. This CDR3 contains 13 residues. Germline CDR1 reads SQVTM; CDR2 reads ANQGSEA. In nucleotides, the CDR3 is TGCAGCGTTGAAAGTATCGTCCAAGAGACCCAGTACTTC. This codes for CSVESIVQETQYF.

The rearrangement joins TRBV19 to TRBJ1-5, with TRBD1 as a possible D gene (5 bases). The V gene's germline CDR1 is LNHDA and CDR2 SQIVND (reference sequence). This CDR3 has 15 residues. V shed 4 bases and J shed 5 bases, with 15 bases lying between them. This CDR3 is CASSTYTGAHQPQHF. CDR3 in DNA: TGTGCCAGTAGTACGTACACCGGGGCCCATCAGCCCCAGCATTTT.

The rearrangement uses TRBV5-1 and TRBJ2-1, with 11 bases lining up with TRBD2. The ends lost 8 bases at V and 10 bases at J; junction bases unmatched: 11. Germline V gene sequence: CDR1 SGHRS, CDR2 YFSETQ. The CDR3 spans 14 residues. The CDR3 here is CASSGGAPHGEQFF. DNA of the CDR3: TGCGCCAGTAGCGGGGGGGCGCCCCACGGCGAGCAGTTCTTC.

The V call is TRBV27, the J call TRBJ2-7, with TRBD2 as a possible D gene (6 bases). The CDR3 runs 14 residues. V lost 4 bases and J lost 0, with 10 bases in between. CDR1 and CDR2 from the germline V gene are MNHEY and SMNVEV (reference sequence). The CDR3 sequence: CASSYSGLSYEQYF. The CDR3 DNA sequence: TGTGCCAGCAGTTACAGCGGGCTCTCCTACGAGCAGTACTTC.

This rearrangement joins TRBV19 to TRBJ1-5; TRBD1 aligns across 7 bases. The CDR3 totals 14 residues. Germline lookup yields CDR1 LNHDA and CDR2 SQIVND (reference sequence). V shed 5 bases, J shed 5 bases, and the junction held 6 bases outside the gene matches. CDR3 sequence (DNA): TGTGCCAGTAGTGGCAGGGGGTCGCATCAGCCCCAGCATTTT. Protein sequence: CASSGRGSHQPQHF.

About this clone itself: Other DNA sequences of this sample code for an identical CDR3. The chain is built from TRBV2 and TRBJ2-7; the D gene is possibly TRBD2 (5 bases). This CDR3 region has 12 residues. V lost 7 bases and J lost 2, with 9 bases in between. The germline V gene encodes CDR1 SNHLY and CDR2 FYNNEI. The CDR3 DNA follows: TGTGCCAGCAAAGGAGGCCCCTACGAGCAGTACTTC. Its translation is CASKGGPYEQYF.

This clone showed up just a few times. The chain has TRBV6-6 and TRBJ2-5, with D unresolved. The CDR3 spans 14 residues. V was clipped by 2 bases and J by 4 bases, with 11 bases between them. The germline V gene encodes CDR1 MNHNY and CDR2 SVGAGI (reference sequence). CDR3 region: CASSYDTGRETQYF. The CDR3 nucleotides read TGTGCCAGCAGTTACGATACGGGTAGAGAGACCCAGTACTTC.

The V gene is TRBV9, the J gene TRBJ2-2; 7 bases are shared with TRBD1. This CDR3 has 16 residues. The germline CDR1 and CDR2 sequences are SGDLS and YYNGEE. The V gene end was trimmed by 0 bases and the J gene end by 0 bases; junction bases not matched to a gene: 2. As DNA, the CDR3 is TGTGCCAGCAGCGTAGCCGGGACAGCGAACACCGGGGAGCTGTTTTTT. Translated: CASSVAGTANTGELFF.

The chain couples TRBV6-1 to TRBJ1-2; D not certain. The germline CDR1 and CDR2 sequences are MNHNS and SASEGT. The CDR3 has 15 amino acids. V was shortened by 4 bases and J by 3 bases, with 15 bases between the two germline ends. CDR3 loop: CASSAGREVDYGYTF. As DNA, the CDR3 is TGTGCCAGCAGTGCTGGGCGGGAGGTAGACTATGGCTACACCTTC.

The chain combines TRBV7-9 with TRBJ1-1; 7 bases map to TRBD1. V dropped 5 bases and J dropped 5; count of bases not matched to a gene: 5. Germline V gene sequence: CDR1 SEHNR, CDR2 FQNEAQ (reference sequence). The CDR3 has 13 residues. CDR3 DNA sequence: TGTGCCAGCAGCGACCGGGACAGAACTGAAGCTTTCTTT. It codes for CASSDRDRTEAFF.

The gene calls are TRBV6-1 and TRBJ2-7; D gene ambiguous. Trimming left V 8 bases short and J 2 bases short, with 7 bases between. The germline V gene has CDR1 MNHNS and CDR2 SASEGT. This CDR3 has 11 amino acids. The CDR3 protein is CASGQTYEQYF. The CDR3 DNA reads TGTGCCAGCGGCCAGACCTACGAGCAGTACTTC.

The rearrangement joins TRBV7-3 to TRBJ2-7, with 7 bases matching TRBD1. V trimming: 2 bases; J trimming: 2 bases; junction bases outside the gene matches: 12. Germline V gives CDR1 SGHTA, CDR2 FQGTGA. The CDR3 consists of 17 residues. The DNA for the CDR3 is TGTGCCAGCAGCTTAGGGTCGTCCGGACAGGTACCCTACGAGCAGTACTTC. Protein: CASSLGSSGQVPYEQYF.

In its sample, this clone was seen once. The CDR3 DNA is TGTGCCAGCAGCCAACGTGACCCGCACGGCGGTTCACCCCTCCACTTT. Amino acids: CASSQRDPHGGSPLHF. The chain has TRBV25-1 and TRBJ1-6; D unclear. Germline values: CDR1 MGHDK, CDR2 SYGVNS. The ends were cut back, 6 bases at V and 9 bases at J, with 21 bases in the middle. The length of the CDR3 is 16 residues.

V gene TRBV9 combines with J gene TRBJ2-5; 8 nucleotides agree with TRBD2. Germline CDR1 reads SGDLS; CDR2 reads YYNGEE. The CDR3 length is 15 residues. The V segment lost 4 bases and the J segment 4 bases; nucleotides outside the gene matches: 9. CDR3 sequence: CASSFGGASGETQYF. As DNA, the CDR3 is TGTGCCAGCAGCTTCGGGGGGGCCTCGGGAGAGACCCAGTACTTC.